The 21 T cell receptor beta chains presented below share a single source sample, sequenced in a study of regulatory T cells in long-lasting Graves disease (dated by TCRdb to the early 2020s). What this sample's time point label stands for: persistent/refractory GD, antithyroid drugs over 5 years with positive TRAb. For both TCR sequencing and RNA sequencing, RNA was extracted from PBMCs in TRIzol. The library was produced with multiplex PCR. The reads were generated on an Illumina HiSeq 4000. iRepertoire HTBI primers and Arm-PCR amplification of CDR3 regions were used to construct TCR beta libraries. The public reads were reprocessed in TCRdb via fastp at Q25 and MiXCR, keeping in-frame beta chains. Rows are combined by CDR3 protein, so each entry shows the most common genes and DNA. This sample comprises fewer than 450,000 distinct CDR3 sequences, roughly 20% of them detected only once. Less than 25% of the sample goes to the ten largest clones.

The sequenced sample was peripheral blood mononuclear cells (PBMCs), obtained when the disease was refractory, from a patient treated with antithyroid drugs. The receptors stem from a female donor with Graves disease.

This clonotype was counted ten times or more. CDR3: CASSLYGTNTGELFF. The CDR3 nucleotides read TGTGCCAGCAGTTTATACGGCACTAACACCGGGGAGCTGTTTTTT. The V gene is TRBV28, the J gene TRBJ2-2; the D is unclear. The CDR3 spans 15 residues. The germline V gene encodes CDR1 MDHEN and CDR2 SYDVKM. Trimming removed 1 base at V and 2 bases at J, with 8 bases between.

The chain uses TRBV7-3 and TRBJ2-2; D might be TRBD1 (6 bases). Per the germline V gene, CDR1 is SGHTA and CDR2 is FQGTGA. Trimming removed 5 bases from V and 4 bases from J, with 20 bases in between. This CDR3 comprises 17 residues. The CDR3 sequence is CASSTTGFPSGTGELFF. The CDR3 DNA reads TGTGCCAGCAGCACAACAGGGTTTCCTTCTGGCACCGGGGAGCTGTTTTTT.

This clonotype was seen many times. The chain combines TRBV7-9 with TRBJ2-5; 9 positions agree with TRBD2. The CDR3 runs 14 residues. With 5 bases clipped from V and 4 bases from J, the junction kept 5 bases outside the gene matches. CDR1 is SEHNR, CDR2 FQNEAQ, per germline (reference sequence). The CDR3 reads CASSPAAGGETQYF. CDR3 coding DNA: TGTGCCAGCAGCCCGGCAGCGGGAGGAGAGACCCAGTACTTC.

This clonotype was seen at least ten times. The CDR3: CAWSRTGSWAQYF. The DNA for the CDR3 is TGTGCCTGGAGTAGGACGGGCAGTTGGGCCCAGTACTTC. The J gene is TRBJ2-5, the V gene TRBV30; no clear D. CDR1 is GTSNPN, CDR2 SVGIG, per germline (reference sequence). V was shortened by 2 bases and J by 9 bases, with 16 bases between the two germline ends. The CDR3 is 13 amino acids.

The CDR3 loop reads CSALPPGLAGSKGYGEQYF. In DNA, the CDR3 is TGCAGTGCCCTTCCACCGGGACTAGCGGGAAGTAAAGGGTACGGCGAGCAGTACTTC. V is TRBV20-1 and J is TRBJ2-7; 13 bases fit TRBD2. Germline CDR1 and CDR2: DFQATT and SNEGSKA (reference sequence). V dropped 6 bases and J dropped 6; count of bases not matched to a gene: 23. The CDR3 is 19 residues long.

The rearrangement links TRBV7-2 to TRBJ2-3; the D gene is possibly TRBD1 (6 bases). Germline V gene sequence: CDR1 SGHTA, CDR2 FQGNSA. The CDR3 has 17 residues. With 5 bases removed from V and 3 bases from J, the gap between germline ends came to 21 bases. In DNA form, the CDR3 reads TGTGCCAGCAGCCCACCGGGACATCCCCTGGGAACAGATACGCAGTATTTT. It is translated as CASSPPGHPLGTDTQYF.

This clonotype was recorded at least ten times. The V and J genes are TRBV7-2 and TRBJ1-2; a possible D gene is TRBD1 (5 bases). The CDR3 sequence is 13 residues long. Trimming shortened V by 5 bases and J by 8 bases, and 15 bases separated the two germline ends. The V gene's germline CDR1 is SGHTA and CDR2 FQGNSA. The CDR3 sequence: CASSPAAGPGYTF. The CDR3 DNA is TGTGCCAGCAGCCCTGCGGCAGGGCCCGGCTACACCTTC. Drawing the rest from reference TRBV7-2 and TRBJ1-2, the complete variable domain is GAGVSQSPSNKVTEKGKDVELRCDPISGHTALYWYRQSLGQGLEFLIYFQGNSAPDKSGLPSDRFSAERTGGSVSTLTIQRTQQEDSAVYLCASSPAAGPGYTFGSGTRLTVV.

This chain joins TRBV20-1 and TRBJ2-7; the D gene is possibly TRBD1 (6 bases). The CDR3 is 12 amino acids. V lost 6 bases and J 0 bases, leaving 9 bases between the germline ends. The germline gives CDR1 DFQATT, CDR2 SNEGSKA (reference sequence). The CDR3 coding sequence is TGCAGTGCGGCAGGGGCCTCCTACGAGCAGTACTTC. Translating it yields CSAAGASYEQYF.

The V gene is TRBV19, the J gene TRBJ2-2, with TRBD1 matching over 7 bases. Germline V CDR1 and CDR2: LNHDA, SQIVND (reference sequence). The ends lost 4 bases at V and 0 bases at J; junction bases unmatched: 2. The CDR3 covers 15 residues. The CDR3 region is CASSRQGTNTGELFF. In nucleotides, the CDR3 is TGTGCCAGTAGTAGACAGGGAACGAACACCGGGGAGCTGTTTTTT.

The rearrangement uses TRBV19 and TRBJ1-4, with D possibly being TRBD1 (5 bases). The V end was cut by 8 bases, the J end by 5 bases, with 33 bases between. In germline, CDR1 is LNHDA, CDR2 SQIVND (reference sequence). This CDR3 is 20 amino acids long. As DNA, the CDR3 is TGTGCCAGTTTTGAACATCGAGGGGAAATTCTGAATGAAATGAATGAAAAACTGTTTTTT. This codes for CASFEHRGEILNEMNEKLFF.

The sample holds many counts of this clonotype. The gene calls are TRBV28 and TRBJ1-5, with D tentatively TRBD1 (5 bases). This CDR3 comprises 15 residues. V lost 2 bases and J lost 4, with 12 bases in between. Germline CDR1 and CDR2: MDHEN and SYDVKM. The CDR3 DNA is TGTGCCAGCAGTTTAGGCAATTGGGGGAATCAGCCCCAGCATTTT. Encoded protein: CASSLGNWGNQPQHF.

This clonotype was counted a few times. Here the CDR3 DNA reads TGTGCCAGCAGTTACAAGGAGACCGCTAACTATGGCTACACCTTC. Protein sequence: CASSYKETANYGYTF. V usage is TRBV6-5 and J usage is TRBJ1-2, with D hard to call. The CDR3 is 15 residues long. V was cut by 2 bases and J by 0 bases, with 10 bases left in between. The germline V gene encodes CDR1 MNHEY and CDR2 SVGAGI.

This clonotype was observed at least ten times. The rearrangement links TRBV20-1 to TRBJ2-7, with D uncertain. The CDR3 spans 12 residues. Germline V gene sequence: CDR1 DFQATT, CDR2 SNEGSKA (reference sequence). Trimming removed 7 bases from V and 2 bases from J, with 12 bases in between. Here the CDR3 reads CSVAQTAYEQYF. Here the CDR3 DNA reads TGCAGTGTTGCCCAGACGGCCTACGAGCAGTACTTC.

J is TRBJ1-6 and V is TRBV10-3; unclear D gene. Germline CDR1 ENHRY, CDR2 SYGVKD. V lost 0 bases to trimming and J lost 5 bases, with 8 bases between them. The CDR3 covers 15 residues. DNA of the CDR3: TGTGCCATCAGTGAGTCGGCAGCCAATAATTCACCCCTCCACTTT. Translated, it gives CAISESAANNSPLHF.

For this clonotype: A much bigger clone sits one base away, suggesting this may be a read error. The chain couples TRBV12-3 or TRBV12-4 to TRBJ1-1; D not resolved. The CDR3 covers 14 residues. The CDR3 DNA is TGTGCCAGCACCAGCGGACGACTGAACACTGGAGCTTTCTTT. Protein product: CASTSGRLNTGAFF.

This clonotype was seen a handful of times. The chain joins TRBV7-8 to TRBJ1-5; a possible D gene is TRBD1 (6 bases). V was pared by 1 base and J by 6 bases, with 13 bases between. This CDR3 has 15 amino acids. Germline values: CDR1 SGHVS, CDR2 FQNEAQ. CDR3 protein: CASSLGSRGSQPQHF. CDR3 nucleotides: TGTGCCAGCAGCTTAGGATCCAGGGGAAGTCAGCCCCAGCATTTT.

This clonotype was seen only a few times. V is TRBV19 and J is TRBJ1-5, with TRBD1 matching over 9 bases. The CDR3 loop spans 16 amino acids. V lost 3 bases, J lost 7 bases, and 10 bases stayed unmatched. Germline lookup yields CDR1 LNHDA and CDR2 SQIVND (reference sequence). CDR3: CASSIQQGALRQPQHF. CDR3 nucleotides: TGTGCCAGTAGTATCCAACAGGGGGCATTGAGGCAGCCCCAGCATTTT.

The table lists this clonotype with a few counts. The chain combines TRBV19 with TRBJ2-7; D possibly uses TRBD1 or TRBD2 (5 bases each). CDR1 LNHDA and CDR2 SQIVND come from the germline V gene (reference sequence). V was pared by 6 bases and J by 1 base, with 16 bases between. This CDR3 spans 15 amino acids. CDR3 amino acids: CASSHPPGPSYEQYF. The CDR3 DNA follows: TGTGCCAGTAGCCACCCCCCGGGGCCGTCCTACGAGCAGTACTTC.

This clonotype was detected many times. The chain joins TRBV30 to TRBJ1-1, with TRBD1 as a possible D gene (5 bases). The germline CDR1 and CDR2 sequences are GTSNPN and SVGIG (reference sequence). There are 14 residues in the CDR3. The V gene lost 0 bases and the J gene lost 7 bases, with 15 bases spanning the gap. The CDR3 DNA reads as TGTGCCTGGAGTGTATTGGAAGGGACGGGTGAAGCTTTCTTT. This translates into CAWSVLEGTGEAFF.

The genes are TRBV20-1 and TRBJ1-5; D call uncertain. V was pared by 3 bases and J by 1 base, with 7 bases between. The CDR3 contains 13 residues. Germline assignment: CDR1 DFQATT and CDR2 SNEGSKA (reference sequence). DNA of the CDR3: TGCAGTGCTAGTCCCCGAAGCAATCAGCCCCAGCATTTT. Residues: CSASPRSNQPQHF.

This clonotype showed up many times. This sequence joins TRBV7-2 and TRBJ2-7, with D possibly matching TRBD2 (5 bases). CDR1 is SGHTA and CDR2 is FQGNSA in the germline V gene. This CDR3 region has 14 residues. Deletions cut 5 bases from V and 3 bases from J, with 14 bases between. CDR3 DNA sequence: TGTGCCAGCAGCCCCAGAGGGATCGGCTACGAGCAGTACTTC. Protein: CASSPRGIGYEQYF.